The 26 T cell receptor beta chains listed next were all sequenced from one sample in a study of blood T cell repertoires in COVID-19 (TCRdb year 2020). Library construction relied on the immunoSEQ multiplex PCR assay. TCRdb limited this immuneACCESS table to in-frame rearrangements with V and J called. A share of clones is missing; checked studies link under half to unresolved V genes, and the rest is unexplained. This sample gives 150,000 or so clones in total; about 79% of them show up just once. The ten largest clones represent around 3.2% of the sample. Sequenced: PBMCs or T cells enriched from blood (not recorded which). These receptors all stem from a woman in her forties or fifties who had recovered from COVID-19.

The rearrangement links TRBV5-5 to TRBJ1-4; the D gene is possibly TRBD1 (5 bases). Germline CDR1 is SGHKS and CDR2 is YYEKEE (reference sequence). The V end was cut by 0 bases, the J end by 4 bases, with 10 bases between. This CDR3 spans 15 amino acids. CDR3 DNA: TGTGCCAGCAGCTTGGGGCAGGGTGGTAATGAAAAACTGTTTTTT. Amino acid sequence: CASSLGQGGNEKLFF.

This rearrangement joins TRBV11-3 to TRBJ2-7; tentatively, D is TRBD1 (6 bases). Per germline, CDR1 SGHNT and CDR2 YENEEA. Trimming cost V 5 bases and J 2 bases, with 13 bases left between them. This CDR3 spans 14 amino acids. This chain's CDR3 is CASSPGHVPYEQYF. The CDR3 coding sequence is TGTGCCAGCAGCCCGGGACACGTCCCCTACGAGCAGTACTTC.

The chain recombines TRBV6-1 with TRBJ1-1; D may be TRBD1 (6 bases). Deletions cut 2 bases from V and 3 bases from J, with 13 bases between. The CDR3 contains 15 residues. Germline V gene lookup returns CDR1 MNHNS and CDR2 SASEGT. The CDR3 DNA reads TGTGCCAGCAGTGAAAGGGGGGGGAGGGACACTGAAGCTTTCTTT. Its translation is CASSERGGRDTEAFF.

The rearrangement links TRBV20-1 to TRBJ2-1; a weak D match, TRBD1 (6 bases). This CDR3 spans 11 amino acids. Deletions cut 6 bases from V and 8 bases from J, with 11 bases between. Germline CDR1 reads DFQATT; CDR2 reads SNEGSKA (reference sequence). The CDR3 here is CSASRGYEQFF. The CDR3 region has the DNA TGCAGTGCATCCAGGGGCTATGAGCAGTTCTTC.

This chain joins TRBV7-9 and TRBJ2-5; possible D gene TRBD2, 6 bases. With 5 bases removed from V and 4 bases from J, the gap between germline ends came to 11 bases. The germline V gene encodes CDR1 SEHNR and CDR2 FQNEAQ (reference sequence). The CDR3 is 13 residues long. In DNA form, the CDR3 reads TGTGCCAGCAGCCTGGGGGGATCAGAGACCCAGTACTTC. This codes for CASSLGGSETQYF.

The rearrangement uses TRBV3-1 (or the pseudogene TRBV3-2) and TRBJ2-7, with TRBD1 as a possible D gene (5 bases). Trimming pared 1 base from V and 7 bases from J, leaving 14 bases between. The CDR3 runs to 14 residues. Looked up from germline, CDR1 is LGHDT and CDR2 is YNNKEL (reference sequence). The CDR3 DNA reads TGTGCCAGCAGCCAAGGACGTGGGGCGAGAGAGCAGTACTTC. This encodes CASSQGRGAREQYF.

The V and J genes are TRBV28 and TRBJ1-4; TRBD1 matches 7 bases. The CDR3 has 18 amino acids. Germline V gene data show CDR1 as MDHEN and CDR2 as SYDVKM. V lost 8 bases, J lost 4 bases, and 19 bases stayed unmatched. CDR3 in DNA: TGTGCCAGCGGACCACAGGGGCGGATGGGATGGGGTAATGAAAAACTGTTTTTT. This encodes CASGPQGRMGWGNEKLFF. The whole variable domain, filled in from reference TRBV28 and TRBJ1-4, reads DVKVTQSSRYLVKRTGEKVFLECVQDMDHENMFWYRQDPGLGLRLIYFSYDVKMKEKGDIPEGYSVSREKKERFSLILESASTNQTSMYLCASGPQGRMGWGNEKLFFGSGTQLSVL.

The chain combines TRBV30 with TRBJ1-6, with D possibly being TRBD1 (6 bases). The CDR3 loop spans 12 amino acids. V was cut by 5 bases and J by 7 bases, with 9 bases left in between. The germline gives CDR1 GTSNPN, CDR2 SVGIG (reference sequence). CDR3 sequence reads: CAWVDRNSPLHF. The CDR3 DNA sequence: TGTGCCTGGGTGGACAGAAATTCACCCCTCCACTTT.

This clone turned up a few times. This rearrangement joins TRBV7-9 to TRBJ2-3, with 8 bases identical to TRBD2. Germline-derived CDR1 and CDR2 are SEHNR and FQNEAQ (reference sequence). This CDR3 spans 18 amino acids. Trimming removed 5 bases from V and 1 base from J; junction bases left unmatched: 14. The CDR3 sequence: CASSRRNKKTSGTDTQYF. The CDR3 DNA sequence: TGTGCCAGCAGCCGCCGGAACAAAAAGACTAGCGGCACAGATACGCAGTATTTT.

This clone was seen once. The chain employs TRBV3-1 (or the pseudogene TRBV3-2) and TRBJ1-2, with 9 bases aligning to TRBD1. The CDR3 is 14 residues long. Germline values: CDR1 LGHDT, CDR2 YNNKEL (reference sequence). V gave up 8 bases and J gave up 7 bases; unmatched junction bases: 11. Here the CDR3 reads CASFHGQGRGGYTF. The CDR3 coding sequence is TGTGCCAGCTTCCACGGACAGGGGAGAGGTGGCTACACCTTC.

The rearrangement joins TRBV19 to TRBJ2-7; D possibly corresponds to TRBD1 (6 bases). V was shortened by 5 bases and J by 3 bases, with 8 bases between the two germline ends. The CDR3 contains 12 residues. CDR1 and CDR2 from the germline V gene are LNHDA and SQIVND (reference sequence). The CDR3 DNA reads TGTGCCAGTAGTCCACAGGGCTACGAGCAGTACTTC. Amino acid sequence: CASSPQGYEQYF.

The chain recombines TRBV4-2 with TRBJ2-1; D is ambiguous. V lost 7 bases and J 0 bases, leaving 13 bases between the germline ends. CDR1 is LGHNA and CDR2 is YNFKEQ in the germline V gene. The CDR3 is 15 residues long. As DNA, the CDR3 is TGTGCCAGCACAGCGTTAGCCAGCTCCTACAATGAGCAGTTCTTC. Amino acids: CASTALASSYNEQFF.

In its sample, this clone was seen a few times. This chain uses TRBV11-2 with TRBJ2-2; TRBD2 aligns across 7 bases. Germline V lookup: CDR1 SGHAT, CDR2 FQNNGV. V dropped 1 base and J dropped 5; count of bases not matched to a gene: 4. This CDR3 is built from 15 residues. The DNA of the CDR3 is TGTGCCAGCAGCTTAGCGACTAGCTGGACCGGGGAGCTGTTTTTT. Amino acids: CASSLATSWTGELFF.

This clone has more than one count but fewer than ten. The CDR3 protein is CASSLPGQGTGNTIYF. DNA of the CDR3: TGCGCCAGCAGCTTACCGGGACAGGGGACGGGAAACACCATATATTTT. The chain couples TRBV5-1 to TRBJ1-3, with TRBD1 identical over 10 bases. Germline V CDR1 and CDR2: SGHRS, YFSETQ. V shed 2 bases and J 4 bases; nucleotides not matched to a gene: 6. CDR3 size: 16 residues.

The chain has TRBV9 and TRBJ2-7; D is perhaps TRBD2 (6 bases). The CDR3 is made up of 13 amino acids. The ends were cut back, 3 bases at V and 9 bases at J, with 16 bases in the middle. Germline CDR1 and CDR2: SGDLS and YYNGEE. The CDR3 loop is CASSDRDGGWQYF. The CDR3 nucleotides read TGTGCCAGCAGCGACCGGGACGGGGGTTGGCAGTACTTC.

This clone appeared a few times. The chain combines TRBV3-1 (or the pseudogene TRBV3-2) with TRBJ1-4; 10 nucleotides line up with TRBD1. Germline lookup yields CDR1 LGHDT and CDR2 YNNKEL (reference sequence). The V gene end was trimmed by 1 base and the J gene end by 5 bases; junction bases not matched to a gene: 4. This CDR3 contains 16 residues. CDR3 loop: CASSQGPGQGNEKLFF. CDR3 sequence (DNA): TGTGCCAGCAGCCAAGGGCCGGGACAGGGGAATGAAAAACTGTTTTTT.

The V and J genes are TRBV9 and TRBJ2-1; D call uncertain. Germline assignment: CDR1 SGDLS and CDR2 YYNGEE. The CDR3 is made up of 13 amino acids. V lost 4 bases, J lost 10 bases, and 15 bases lay in between. CDR3 coding DNA: TGTGCCAGCAGCCCCGGCCCCGACGGGGAGCAGTTCTTC. This codes for CASSPGPDGEQFF.

The rearrangement links TRBV5-8 to TRBJ2-2; TRBD1 agrees at 8 bases. CDR3 length: 16 residues. Trimming removed 2 bases from V and 6 bases from J; junction bases left unmatched: 9. CDR1 and CDR2 (germline): SGHTS, YDEGEE. The CDR3: CASSLALDRVAGELFF. The CDR3 region has the DNA TGTGCCAGCAGCTTAGCTCTGGACAGGGTCGCCGGGGAGCTGTTTTTT.

The chain carries TRBV3-1 (or the pseudogene TRBV3-2) and TRBJ1-3; 8 bases are shared with TRBD1. CDR1 is LGHDT and CDR2 is YNNKEL in the germline V gene (reference sequence). The CDR3 contains 15 residues. V dropped 7 bases and J dropped 7; count of bases not matched to a gene: 12. CDR3: CASTPPGQGANTIYF. CDR3 in DNA: TGTGCCAGCACCCCCCCCGGACAGGGTGCGAACACCATATATTTT.

This chain connects TRBV18 to TRBJ2-4; 8 nucleotides agree with TRBD1. The CDR3 covers 14 residues. The germline CDR1 and CDR2 sequences are KGHSH and LQKENI. V gave up 3 bases and J gave up 7 bases; unmatched junction bases: 5. CDR3 in amino acids: CASSPGTGWNIQYF. Written as DNA, the CDR3 is TGTGCCAGCTCACCGGGGACAGGTTGGAACATTCAGTACTTC.

The chain combines TRBV10-3 with TRBJ2-2, with a possible D match to TRBD1 (6 bases). With 7 bases removed from V and 7 bases from J, the gap between germline ends came to 13 bases. CDR1 and CDR2 from the germline V gene are ENHRY and SYGVKD. The CDR3 loop spans 13 amino acids. The DNA of the CDR3 is TGTGCCATCACTCGAGGGGGACGCGGGGAGCTGTTTTTT. Encoded protein: CAITRGGRGELFF.

J is TRBJ1-1 and V is TRBV2; a weak D match, TRBD1 (6 bases). The ends were cut back, 6 bases at V and 2 bases at J, with 25 bases in the middle. The V gene's germline CDR1 is SNHLY and CDR2 FYNNEI. The CDR3 extends over 18 amino acids. The CDR3 loop reads CASRKTWAGAIVNTEAFF. The CDR3 DNA reads TGTGCCAGCAGAAAAACCTGGGCAGGGGCCATTGTAAACACTGAAGCTTTCTTT.

The chain carries TRBV9 and TRBJ1-1, with TRBD1 matching 9 bases. The junction had 6 bases not matched to a gene; V was cut back by 0 bases and J by 0 bases. The CDR3 spans 17 residues. Per germline, CDR1 SGDLS and CDR2 YYNGEE. The CDR3 nucleotides read TGTGCCAGCAGCGTAGGGACAGGGGCTAGGGTGAACACTGAAGCTTTCTTT. Its translation: CASSVGTGARVNTEAFF.

This chain joins TRBV27 and TRBJ2-1, with D possibly being TRBD2 (6 bases). Per germline, CDR1 MNHEY and CDR2 SMNVEV (reference sequence). The CDR3 runs 18 residues. V lost 4 bases, J lost 1 base, and 20 bases lay in between. The CDR3, as DNA: TGTGCCAGCAGTTACCGACCCCCCCCGGGAGTATCCTACAATGAGCAGTTCTTC. As protein: CASSYRPPPGVSYNEQFF.

V and J are TRBV11-2 and TRBJ2-1; 11 bases agree with TRBD2. J lost 2 bases, V lost 5 bases, and 5 bases had no gene match. CDR3 length: 16 residues. Germline V lookup: CDR1 SGHAT, CDR2 FQNNGV. The CDR3 DNA reads TGTGCCAGCAGCCCCCCGGGACTAGCGGCCTACAATGAGCAGTTCTTC. Translating it yields CASSPPGLAAYNEQFF.

The chain recombines TRBV10-1 with TRBJ2-3; the match to TRBD2 covers 9 bases. V lost 2 bases, J lost 7 bases, and 4 bases stayed unmatched. The CDR3 sequence is 14 residues long. Germline assignment: CDR1 WNHNN and CDR2 SYGVQD (reference sequence). The CDR3 nucleotides read TGCGCCAGCAGTGAGAGCGGGGGGCTCAATACGCAGTATTTT. Translating gives CASSESGGLNTQYF.